Below, one TCR beta chain is given with its context. Its antigen remains unknown. V lost 3 bases and J 7 bases, leaving 19 bases between the germline ends. The CDR3 runs 14 residues. The germline V gene encodes CDR1 SQVTM and CDR2 ANQGSEA. The investigators reverse transcribed all of the isolated RNA, so they sequenced expressed TCRB transcripts. The assay was immunoSEQ multiplex PCR, and TCRdb's table has in-frame clones only and misses some. The table has about 650,000 clones, around 11% seen once. The data stem from a study of beta chain features in type 1 diabetes. Whole-study findings and limits: A potential influence of HLA type upon TCRB rearrangement remained unresolved herein. All four CD4+ subsets of Type 1 diabetes patients contained TCRB CDR3s that were moderately but significantly shorter. Junctions at VDJ sites from type 1 diabetes patients had fewer insertions and more deletions.

The chain couples TRBV29-1 to TRBJ2-7, with D possibly TRBD2 on 6 matching bases. The sequence was collected from a man younger than 40 with type 1 diabetes. Sequenced: naive CD4+ T cells from blood. Here the CDR3 reads CSVDLSGLGGEQYF. In DNA form, the CDR3 reads TGCAGCGTTGACTTATCAGGGTTGGGAGGTGAGCAGTACTTC.